These T cell receptor beta chains were read from a single sample in a study of blood T cells in healthy people across ages. MiXCR, applied by TCRdb to the 5' RACE reads, yields one record per CDR3 protein. The table records approximately 780,000 distinct CDR3 sequences, roughly 24% of them present only once. These data were also filed under a second study, of T cells of mothers and their children.

What was sequenced was blood. The receptors were gathered from a boy between 5 and 17 years old in good health. The CDR3 runs from the conserved cysteine through the conserved F or W. D genes are given only for firm matches. A row's size may be missing; if present it is once, few, many or a size class.

d_call: TRBD1; cdr3_length: 15; v_call: TRBV28; clone_size: few; j_call: TRBJ2-4; cdr3_nt: TGTGCCAGCAGTCCGGACAGGGCCGGGAAAAACATTCAGTACTTC; cdr3_aa: CASSPDRAGKNIQYF
d_call: TRBD2; cdr3_length: 19; v_call: TRBV29-1; clone_size: NA; j_call: TRBJ2-5; cdr3_nt: TGCAGCGTTGCGCTAGCGGGGGGACCATGGCGGGTGTACCAAGAGACCCAGTACTTC; cdr3_aa: CSVALAGGPWRVYQETQYF
d_call: NA; cdr3_length: 16; v_call: TRBV4-1; clone_size: NA; j_call: TRBJ2-5; cdr3_nt: TGCGCCAGCAGCCAAGTCTTGGGCAGCCTAGGGGAGACCCAGTACTTC; cdr3_aa: CASSQVLGSLGETQYF
d_call: NA; cdr3_length: 12; v_call: TRBV6-5; clone_size: NA; j_call: TRBJ1-1; cdr3_nt: TGTGCCAGCAGTCCAGGGGCGAGTGAAGCTTTCTTT; cdr3_aa: CASSPGASEAFF
d_call: TRBD1; cdr3_length: 13; v_call: TRBV5-1; clone_size: NA; j_call: TRBJ2-7; cdr3_nt: TGCGTCAGCAGCTTGGGGACAGGGTCCGAGCAGTACTTC; cdr3_aa: CVSSLGTGSEQYF
d_call: NA; cdr3_length: 12; v_call: TRBV6-6; clone_size: NA; j_call: TRBJ2-7; cdr3_nt: TGTGCCAGCAGCCGTGAGTTGTACGAGCAGTACTTC; cdr3_aa: CASSRELYEQYF
d_call: NA; cdr3_length: 13; v_call: TRBV12-3/TRBV12-4; clone_size: NA; j_call: TRBJ2-3; cdr3_nt: TGTGCCAGCAATATAGGGAGAACAGATGCGCAGTATTTT; cdr3_aa: CASNIGRTDAQYF
d_call: NA; cdr3_length: 16; v_call: TRBV6-2/TRBV6-3; clone_size: NA; j_call: TRBJ2-5; cdr3_nt: TGTGCCAGCAGTTACTCGAAGGAAGCGCTGTTCGGGGCCCAGTACTTC; cdr3_aa: CASSYSKEALFGAQYF
d_call: NA; cdr3_length: 12; v_call: TRBV7-9; clone_size: many; j_call: TRBJ2-2; cdr3_nt: TGTGCCAGCAGCCAGCGGCCCGGGGAGCTGTTTTTT; cdr3_aa: CASSQRPGELFF
d_call: NA; cdr3_length: 15; v_call: TRBV6-1; clone_size: few; j_call: TRBJ2-1; cdr3_nt: TGTGCCAGCATTGAACAGTTAAGCTCCTACAATGAGCAGTTCTTC; cdr3_aa: CASIEQLSSYNEQFF
d_call: NA; cdr3_length: 15; v_call: TRBV5-1; clone_size: few; j_call: TRBJ2-5; cdr3_nt: TGCGCCAGCAGCTCGGGACCCGCTACGAGGGGGGAGCAGTACTTC; cdr3_aa: CASSSGPATRGEQYF
d_call: TRBD2; cdr3_length: 21; v_call: TRBV20-1; clone_size: NA; j_call: TRBJ2-4; cdr3_nt: TGCAGTGCTAGCGGGCTAGCGGGGGGGCATCGGAACCCCTTAGCCAAAAACATTCAGTACTTC; cdr3_aa: CSASGLAGGHRNPLAKNIQYF
d_call: NA; cdr3_length: 12; v_call: TRBV20-1; clone_size: once; j_call: TRBJ2-5; cdr3_nt: TGCAGTGCTAGAGACCGTAAAGAGACCCAGTACTTC; cdr3_aa: CSARDRKETQYF
d_call: TRBD1; cdr3_length: 11; v_call: TRBV6-6; clone_size: many; j_call: TRBJ2-5; cdr3_nt: TGTGCCAGCAGGGCAGGGGGGACCCAGTACTTC; cdr3_aa: CASRAGGTQYF
d_call: NA; cdr3_length: 14; v_call: TRBV7-6; clone_size: few; j_call: TRBJ2-7; cdr3_nt: TGTGCCAGCAGCTTAAGACCGCATGACGACGAGCAGTACTTC; cdr3_aa: CASSLRPHDDEQYF
d_call: NA; cdr3_length: 15; v_call: TRBV6-5; clone_size: few; j_call: TRBJ2-7; cdr3_nt: TGTGCCAGCAGTTACACCTTGGGAGCTCCCTACGAGCAGTACTTC; cdr3_aa: CASSYTLGAPYEQYF
d_call: TRBD2; cdr3_length: 13; v_call: TRBV20-1; clone_size: NA; j_call: TRBJ2-3; cdr3_nt: TGCAGTGGCTTAGCGGGGGGCGGCGATACGCAGTATTTT; cdr3_aa: CSGLAGGGDTQYF
d_call: NA; cdr3_length: 14; v_call: TRBV20-1; clone_size: NA; j_call: TRBJ2-1; cdr3_nt: TGCAGTGCTAGAGAAGAATTCTCCTACAGTGAGCAGTTCTTC; cdr3_aa: CSAREEFSYSEQFF
d_call: TRBD1; cdr3_length: 15; v_call: TRBV7-2; clone_size: many; j_call: TRBJ2-2; cdr3_nt: TGTGCCAGCAGCTTACAGGGGGATCTGGCCGGGGAGCTGTTTTTT; cdr3_aa: CASSLQGDLAGELFF
d_call: NA; cdr3_length: 14; v_call: TRBV7-6; clone_size: few; j_call: TRBJ2-5; cdr3_nt: TGTGCCAGCAGCTTTATCGGGATAGGAGAGACCCAGTACTTC; cdr3_aa: CASSFIGIGETQYF
d_call: NA; cdr3_length: 14; v_call: TRBV5-1; clone_size: NA; j_call: TRBJ2-1; cdr3_nt: TGCGCCAGCAGCCCCGGGTCCAACTACAATGAGCAGTTCTTC; cdr3_aa: CASSPGSNYNEQFF
d_call: TRBD2; cdr3_length: 16; v_call: TRBV20-1; clone_size: once; j_call: TRBJ2-2; cdr3_nt: TGCAGTGCTAGTGCTAGCGGGGGGCAGAACACCGGGGAGCTGTTTTTT; cdr3_aa: CSASASGGQNTGELFF